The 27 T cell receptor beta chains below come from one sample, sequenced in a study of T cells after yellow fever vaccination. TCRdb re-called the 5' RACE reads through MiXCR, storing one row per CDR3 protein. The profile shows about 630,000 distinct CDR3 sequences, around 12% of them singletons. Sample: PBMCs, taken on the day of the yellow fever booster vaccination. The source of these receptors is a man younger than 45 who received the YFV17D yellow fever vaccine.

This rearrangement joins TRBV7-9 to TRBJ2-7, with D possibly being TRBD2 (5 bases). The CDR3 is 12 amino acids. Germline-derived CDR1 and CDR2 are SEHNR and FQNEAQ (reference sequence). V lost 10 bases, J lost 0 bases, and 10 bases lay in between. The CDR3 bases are TGTGCCATCAGAGGGAACTCCTACGAGCAGTACTTC. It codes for CAIRGNSYEQYF.

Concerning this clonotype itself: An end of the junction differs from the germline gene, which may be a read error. CDR3 in amino acids: CASSSVAASNEQYF. CDR3 in DNA: TGTGCCAGCAGCTCGGTAGCGGCCTCCAACGAGCAGTACTTC. The chain carries TRBV7-9 and TRBJ2-7; maybe TRBD2 (6 bases). CDR1 is SEHNR, CDR2 FQNEAQ, per germline (reference sequence). The CDR3 has 14 amino acids.

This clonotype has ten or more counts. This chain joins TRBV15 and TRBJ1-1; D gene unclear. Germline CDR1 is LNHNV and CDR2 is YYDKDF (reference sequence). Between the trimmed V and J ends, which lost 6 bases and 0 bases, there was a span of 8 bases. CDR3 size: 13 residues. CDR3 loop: CATRSGVNTEAFF. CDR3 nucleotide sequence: TGTGCCACCAGAAGTGGCGTGAACACTGAAGCTTTCTTT.

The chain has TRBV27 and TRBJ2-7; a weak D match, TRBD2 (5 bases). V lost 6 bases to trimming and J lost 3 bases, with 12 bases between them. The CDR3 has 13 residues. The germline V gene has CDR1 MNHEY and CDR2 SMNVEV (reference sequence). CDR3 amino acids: CASSSAGFYEQYF. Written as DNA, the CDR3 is TGTGCCAGCAGCTCCGCGGGTTTCTACGAGCAGTACTTC.

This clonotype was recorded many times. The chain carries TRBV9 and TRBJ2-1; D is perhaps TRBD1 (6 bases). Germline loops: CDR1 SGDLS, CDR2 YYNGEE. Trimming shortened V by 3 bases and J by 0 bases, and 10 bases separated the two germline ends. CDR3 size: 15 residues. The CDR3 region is CASSGRDTSYNEQFF. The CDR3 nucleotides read TGTGCCAGCAGCGGCCGGGACACCTCCTACAATGAGCAGTTCTTC.

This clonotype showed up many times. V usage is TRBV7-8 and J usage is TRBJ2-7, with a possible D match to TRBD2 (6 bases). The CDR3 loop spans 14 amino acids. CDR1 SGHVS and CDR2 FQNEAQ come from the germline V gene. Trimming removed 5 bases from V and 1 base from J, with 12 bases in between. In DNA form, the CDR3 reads TGTGCCAGCAGCCTGGGACTCCTGTCCTACGAGCAGTACTTC. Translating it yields CASSLGLLSYEQYF.

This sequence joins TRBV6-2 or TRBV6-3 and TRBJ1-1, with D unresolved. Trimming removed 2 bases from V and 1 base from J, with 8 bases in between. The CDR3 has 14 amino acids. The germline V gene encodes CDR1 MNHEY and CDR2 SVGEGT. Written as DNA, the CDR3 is TGTGCCAGCAGTTACGTCCCCGGGAACACTGAAGCTTTCTTT. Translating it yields CASSYVPGNTEAFF.

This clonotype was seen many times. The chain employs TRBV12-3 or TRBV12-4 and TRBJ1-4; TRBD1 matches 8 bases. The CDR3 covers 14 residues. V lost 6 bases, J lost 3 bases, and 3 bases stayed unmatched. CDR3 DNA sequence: TGTGCCAGCAGGCAGACAGGGGCTAATGAAAAACTGTTTTTT. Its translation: CASRQTGANEKLFF.

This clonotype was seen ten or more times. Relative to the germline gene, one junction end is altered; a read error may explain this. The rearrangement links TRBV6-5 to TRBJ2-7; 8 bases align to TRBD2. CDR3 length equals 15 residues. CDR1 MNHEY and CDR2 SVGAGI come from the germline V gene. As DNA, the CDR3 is TGTGCCAGCAGTTACCGTCGGGGGGGGGCCGGACGGGTCTTCTTC. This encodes CASSYRRGGAGRVFF.

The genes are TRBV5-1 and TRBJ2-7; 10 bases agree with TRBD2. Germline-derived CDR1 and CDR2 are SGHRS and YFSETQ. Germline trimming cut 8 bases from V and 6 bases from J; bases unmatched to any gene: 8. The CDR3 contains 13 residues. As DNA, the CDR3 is TGCGCCAGTAGCGACCTAGCGGGAGCCGAGCAGTACTTC. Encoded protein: CASSDLAGAEQYF.

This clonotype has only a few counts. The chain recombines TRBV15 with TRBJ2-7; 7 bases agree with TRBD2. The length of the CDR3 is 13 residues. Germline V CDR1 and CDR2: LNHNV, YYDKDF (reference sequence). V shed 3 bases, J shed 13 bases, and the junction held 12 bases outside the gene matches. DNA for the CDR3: TGTGCCACCAGCAGGGAGGGGCGGGAGACTCGATACTTC. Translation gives CATSREGRETRYF.

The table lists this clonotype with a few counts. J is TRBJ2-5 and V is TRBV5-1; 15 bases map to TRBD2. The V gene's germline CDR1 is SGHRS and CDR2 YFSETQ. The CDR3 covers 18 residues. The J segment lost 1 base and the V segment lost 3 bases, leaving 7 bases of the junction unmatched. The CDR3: CASSYLGLAGGGQETQYF. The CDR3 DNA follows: TGCGCCAGCAGCTACCTTGGACTAGCGGGAGGGGGCCAAGAGACCCAGTACTTC.

The DNA for the CDR3 is TGTGCCTGGAAGCATCGCTCTGGAAACACCATATATTTT. Translated, it gives CAWKHRSGNTIYF. The V call is TRBV30, the J call TRBJ1-3; D ambiguous. This CDR3 has 13 amino acids. The germline V and J ends were trimmed by 4 bases and 0 bases, with 7 bases remaining between them. Per the germline V gene, CDR1 is GTSNPN and CDR2 is SVGIG (reference sequence). Filled out from reference TRBV30 and TRBJ1-3, the complete variable domain reads SQTIHQWPATLVQPVGSPLSLECTVEGTSNPNLYWYRQAAGRGLQLLFYSVGIGQISSEVPQNLSASRPQDRQFILSSKKLLLSDSGFYLCAWKHRSGNTIYFGEGSWLTVV.

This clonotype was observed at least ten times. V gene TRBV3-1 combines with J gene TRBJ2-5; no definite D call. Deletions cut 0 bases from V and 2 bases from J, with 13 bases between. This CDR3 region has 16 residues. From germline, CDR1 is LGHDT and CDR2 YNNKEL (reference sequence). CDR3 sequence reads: CASSQDGPPIQETQYF. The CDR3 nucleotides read TGTGCCAGCAGCCAAGATGGGCCACCGATACAAGAGACCCAGTACTTC.

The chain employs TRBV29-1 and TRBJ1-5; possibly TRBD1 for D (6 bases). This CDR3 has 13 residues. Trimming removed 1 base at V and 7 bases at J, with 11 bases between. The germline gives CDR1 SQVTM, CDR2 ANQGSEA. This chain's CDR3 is CSVEVLQGQPQHF. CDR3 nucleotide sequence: TGCAGCGTTGAAGTCCTGCAGGGGCAGCCCCAGCATTTT.

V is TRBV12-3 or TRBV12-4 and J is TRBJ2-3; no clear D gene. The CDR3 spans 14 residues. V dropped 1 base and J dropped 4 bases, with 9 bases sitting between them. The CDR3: CASSLVPHADTQYF. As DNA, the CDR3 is TGTGCCAGCAGTTTAGTCCCACACGCAGATACGCAGTATTTT.

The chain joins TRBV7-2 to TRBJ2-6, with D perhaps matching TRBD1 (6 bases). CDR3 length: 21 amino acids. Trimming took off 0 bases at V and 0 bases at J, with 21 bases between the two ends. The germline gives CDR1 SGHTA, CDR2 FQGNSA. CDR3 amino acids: CASSLADGRGLLISGANVLTF. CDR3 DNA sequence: TGTGCCAGCAGCTTAGCTGATGGCAGGGGCCTTCTTATCTCTGGGGCCAACGTCCTGACTTTC.

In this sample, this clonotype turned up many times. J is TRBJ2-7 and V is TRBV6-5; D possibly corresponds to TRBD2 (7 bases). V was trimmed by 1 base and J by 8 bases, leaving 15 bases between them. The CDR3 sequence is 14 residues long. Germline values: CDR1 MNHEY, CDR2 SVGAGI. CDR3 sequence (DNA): TGTGCCAGCAGTTACTTAGGGGGGGGCACAAAGCAGTACTTC. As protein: CASSYLGGGTKQYF.

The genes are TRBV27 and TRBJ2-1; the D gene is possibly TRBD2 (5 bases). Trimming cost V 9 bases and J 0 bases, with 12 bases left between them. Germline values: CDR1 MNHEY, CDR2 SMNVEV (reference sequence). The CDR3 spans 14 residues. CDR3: CARANRDSYNEQFF. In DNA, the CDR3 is TGTGCCAGAGCAAACCGGGACTCCTACAATGAGCAGTTCTTC.

CDR3 sequence (DNA): TGTGCCACCAGTGATTTACGGCTTGGAAGCACAGATACGCAGTATTTT. This encodes CATSDLRLGSTDTQYF. This chain connects TRBV24-1 to TRBJ2-3; no reliable D call. The CDR3 covers 16 residues. The germline V gene encodes CDR1 KGHDR and CDR2 SFDVKD. V was pared by 1 base and J by 0 bases, with 10 bases between.

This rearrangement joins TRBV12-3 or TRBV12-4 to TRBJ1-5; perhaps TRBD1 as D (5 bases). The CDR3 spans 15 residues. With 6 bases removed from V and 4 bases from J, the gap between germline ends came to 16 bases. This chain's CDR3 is CASSRGGEGNQPQHF. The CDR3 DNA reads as TGTGCCAGCAGCCGAGGAGGGGAAGGAAATCAGCCCCAGCATTTT.

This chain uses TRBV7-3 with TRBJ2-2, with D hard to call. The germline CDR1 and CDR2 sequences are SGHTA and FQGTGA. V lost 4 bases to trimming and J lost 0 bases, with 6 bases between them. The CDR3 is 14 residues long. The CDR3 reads CASSSSANTGELFF. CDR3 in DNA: TGTGCCAGCAGCTCCTCAGCGAACACCGGGGAGCTGTTTTTT.

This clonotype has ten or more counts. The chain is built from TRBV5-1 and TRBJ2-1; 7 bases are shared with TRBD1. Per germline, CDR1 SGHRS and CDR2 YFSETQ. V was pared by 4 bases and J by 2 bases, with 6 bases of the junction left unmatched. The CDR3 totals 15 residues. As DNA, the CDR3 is TGCGCCAGCAGCCAGGGGGAAGTGACCTACAATGAGCAGTTCTTC. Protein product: CASSQGEVTYNEQFF.

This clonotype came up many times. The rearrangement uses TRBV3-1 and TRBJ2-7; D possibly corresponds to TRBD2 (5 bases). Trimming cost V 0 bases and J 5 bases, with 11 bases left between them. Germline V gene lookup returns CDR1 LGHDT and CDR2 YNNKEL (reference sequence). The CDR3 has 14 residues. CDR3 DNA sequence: TGTGCCAGCAGCCAAGAAGTGGGAGCTGACGAGCAGTACTTC. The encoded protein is CASSQEVGADEQYF.

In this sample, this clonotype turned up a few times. CDR3 in DNA: TGCAGTGCTAGACCTCCGAACGCGGGGCGAGTGGGGGGTGTCGCCAAAAACATTCAGTACTTC. Translation: CSARPPNAGRVGGVAKNIQYF. V and J are TRBV20-1 and TRBJ2-4; tentatively, D is TRBD2 (6 bases). The CDR3 spans 21 residues. The V gene's germline CDR1 is DFQATT and CDR2 SNEGSKA (reference sequence). V lost 2 bases to trimming and J lost 1 base, with 30 bases between them.

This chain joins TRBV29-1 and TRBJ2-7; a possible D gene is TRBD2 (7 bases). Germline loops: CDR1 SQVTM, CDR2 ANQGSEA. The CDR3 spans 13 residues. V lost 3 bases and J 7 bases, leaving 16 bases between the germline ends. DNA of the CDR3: TGCAGCGTTGAGGGAGGGAAAGGGGGAGAGCAGTACTTC. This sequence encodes CSVEGGKGGEQYF.

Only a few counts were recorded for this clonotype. This chain's CDR3 is CSVSGQRNYEQYF. For the CDR3, the DNA is TGCAGCGTATCCGGACAGCGAAACTACGAGCAGTACTTC. V usage is TRBV29-1 and J usage is TRBJ2-7; D perhaps matches TRBD1 (6 bases). The CDR3 is made up of 13 amino acids. Trimming took off 6 bases at V and 3 bases at J, with 15 bases between the two ends. Germline CDR1 is SQVTM and CDR2 is ANQGSEA.